A selection of T cell receptor beta chains follows, all from one sample in a study of cytomegalovirus exposure and HLA in healthy donors. Here immunoSEQ multiplex PCR was the method, and the copy in TCRdb shows in-frame clones only, minus some. The top ten hold about 2.3% of the sample, which has under 150,000 clones, approximately 83% seen once. The sequenced sample was PBMCs. These receptor sequences come from a male donor in good health and CMV-seronegative. Each CDR3 is given with its conserved first and last residue. A D gene is named only where the DNA matches it firmly. A row's size may be missing; if present it is once, few, many or a size class.

CDR3	DNA	D	size	V	J
CATSEDRGPDGYTF	TGTGCCACCAGCGAAGACAGGGGGCCGGATGGCTACACCTTC	TRBD1	NA	TRBV15	TRBJ1-2
CASSLDLYEQYF	TGTGCCAGCAGCTTAGATCTGTACGAGCAGTACTTC	NA	NA	TRBV11-2	TRBJ2-7
CASSSRDRDREAFF	TGTGCCAGCAGTAGCAGGGACAGAGACCGTGAAGCTTTCTTT	TRBD1	NA	TRBV6-6	TRBJ1-1
CASSYSNFGVTYEQYF	TGTGCCAGCAGTTACTCGAATTTCGGGGTCACCTACGAGCAGTACTTC	NA	NA	TRBV6-5	TRBJ2-7
CASRSLGTVNSPLHF	TGTGCCAGCAGATCGCTCGGGACAGTTAATTCACCCCTCCACTTT	TRBD1	NA	TRBV5-4	TRBJ1-6
CASSLGLAGLGTDTQYF	TGTGCCAGCAGCTTAGGGTTAGCGGGTTTGGGCACAGATACGCAGTATTTT	TRBD2	NA	TRBV7-9	TRBJ2-3
CAWSRVGDEQYF	TGTGCCTGGAGTAGAGTAGGGGACGAGCAGTACTTC	NA	NA	TRBV30	TRBJ2-7
CASRQGSQPQHF	TGTGCCAGCAGGCAGGGAAGCCAGCCCCAGCATTTT	NA	NA	TRBV28	TRBJ1-5
CASSPQGLYEQYF	TGTGCCAGCAGCCCACAGGGCCTCTACGAGCAGTACTTC	NA	NA	TRBV28	TRBJ2-7
CASSSGQNEQYF	TGTGCCAGCAGCTCGGGACAGAACGAGCAGTACTTC	TRBD1	NA	TRBV13	TRBJ2-7
CASRPLIGGGDTEAFF	TGTGCCAGCAGACCTCTTATAGGGGGTGGTGACACTGAAGCTTTCTTT	NA	NA	TRBV27	TRBJ1-1
CASSELAGENEQFF	TGCGCCAGCAGCGAACTAGCGGGTGAGAATGAGCAGTTCTTC	TRBD2	NA	TRBV10-1	TRBJ2-1
CASLQGALQPQHF	TGTGCCAGCTTACAGGGGGCATTGCAGCCCCAGCATTTT	TRBD1	few	TRBV9	TRBJ1-5
CASSTGAQNLYNEQFF	TGCGCCAGCAGTACAGGGGCCCAAAATCTATACAATGAGCAGTTCTTC	TRBD1	few	TRBV5-1	TRBJ2-1
CASSVGGGRSYEQYF	TGTGCCAGCAGTGTCGGGGGCGGGAGATCTTACGAGCAGTACTTC	NA	NA	TRBV2	TRBJ2-7
CASIPTTGVRNTIYF	TGTGCCAGCATCCCCACGACAGGGGTGAGAAACACCATATATTTT	TRBD1	NA	TRBV28	TRBJ1-3
CASSSTGVDQPQHF	TGTGCCAGCAGTTCAACAGGGGTCGATCAGCCCCAGCATTTT	TRBD1	NA	TRBV6-6	TRBJ1-5
CASSPGTGASGANVLTF	TGCGCCAGCAGCCCCGGGACAGGGGCCTCTGGGGCCAACGTCCTGACTTTC	TRBD1	NA	TRBV5-1	TRBJ2-6
CASSLGTGQETQYF	TGTGCTAGCAGCTTAGGGACGGGACAAGAGACCCAGTACTTC	NA	once	TRBV7-7	TRBJ2-5
CASSTPGGSGGYNEQFF	TGTGCCAGCAGCACCCCCGGGGGTAGCGGAGGTTACAATGAGCAGTTCTTC	NA	NA	TRBV7-9	TRBJ2-1
CASSQDYARGITIYF	TGCGCCAGCAGCCAAGATTATGCCAGGGGAATTACCATATATTTT	NA	NA	TRBV4-3	TRBJ1-3
CASSLQQGGSYEQYF	TGCGCCAGCAGCTTGCAGCAGGGGGGCTCCTACGAGCAGTACTTC	NA	NA	TRBV5-1	TRBJ2-7
CAWKRLAGVPGELFF	TGTGCCTGGAAGAGACTAGCGGGAGTTCCCGGGGAGCTGTTTTTT	TRBD2	NA	TRBV30	TRBJ2-2
CASSLGAGSGQPQHF	TGTGCCAGCAGCTTAGGTGCGGGGTCCGGTCAGCCCCAGCATTTT	NA	NA	TRBV7-8	TRBJ1-5
CASSWGGGLAYNEQFF	TGCGCCAGCAGCTGGGGGGGAGGACTAGCTTACAATGAGCAGTTCTTC	TRBD2	NA	TRBV5-1	TRBJ2-1
CASSLEGGGETQYF	TGCGCCAGCAGCTTGGAAGGGGGCGGGGAGACCCAGTACTTC	TRBD1	NA	TRBV5-1	TRBJ2-5
CASSPFLAGGQETQYF	TGTGCCAGCAGCCCTTTTCTAGCGGGAGGTCAGGAGACCCAGTACTTC	TRBD2	NA	TRBV27	TRBJ2-5
CIWAGNEAFF	TGCATATGGGCGGGTAATGAAGCTTTCTTT	NA	NA	TRBV20-1	TRBJ1-1
CASSEEGAGTEAFF	TGTGCCAGCAGTGAAGAGGGGGCTGGAACTGAAGCTTTCTTT	TRBD1	NA	TRBV2	TRBJ1-1
CAWSTGNGYTF	TGTGCCTGGAGTACGGGGAATGGCTACACCTTC	NA	NA	TRBV30	TRBJ1-2
CASSLGTPRNEQFF	TGCGCCAGCAGCCTCGGGACACCAAGGAATGAGCAGTTCTTC	NA	NA	TRBV5-1	TRBJ2-1
CASSLDSSYEQYF	TGTGCCAGTAGTCTGGACTCCAGCTACGAGCAGTACTTC	NA	few	TRBV19	TRBJ2-7
CASSFRDRQETQYF	TGCGCCAGCAGCTTCCGGGACAGGCAAGAGACCCAGTACTTC	TRBD1	NA	TRBV5-1	TRBJ2-5
CASSRKSGSPDTQYF	TGTGCCAGTAGTAGAAAAAGCGGGTCCCCCGATACGCAGTATTTT	NA	NA	TRBV19	TRBJ2-3
CASSQGTGGYTEAFF	TGCGCCAGCAGCCAAGGGACAGGGGGTTATACTGAAGCTTTCTTT	TRBD1	few	TRBV4-3	TRBJ1-1
CASSVVPGVDEQFF	TGTGCCAGCAGCGTGGTTCCGGGGGTTGATGAGCAGTTCTTC	NA	once	TRBV9	TRBJ2-1
CASSLGGLGLPYYEQYF	TGTGCCAGCAGCCTTGGGGGTTTAGGACTACCATACTACGAGCAGTACTTC	NA	NA	TRBV13	TRBJ2-7
CSVPGQVNYEQYF	TGCAGCGTCCCGGGACAGGTCAACTACGAGCAGTACTTC	TRBD1	NA	TRBV29-1	TRBJ2-7
CASNPLLAGSYNEQFF	TGTGCCAGCAACCCGTTACTAGCGGGCTCCTACAATGAGCAGTTCTTC	TRBD2	NA	TRBV7-2	TRBJ2-1
CASIKKGLREIEQYF	TGTGCCAGCATAAAGAAGGGACTTCGTGAGATCGAGCAGTACTTC	NA	NA	TRBV21-1	TRBJ2-7
CASSEGVRENTEAFF	TGTGCCAGCAGTGAAGGGGTCAGGGAGAACACTGAAGCTTTCTTT	NA	NA	TRBV6-1	TRBJ1-1
CASRSRQQSSYEQYF	TGTGCCAGTAGGAGCCGACAGCAAAGCTCCTACGAGCAGTACTTC	NA	once	TRBV19	TRBJ2-7
CASSTGQDLYEQYF	TGTGCCAGCAGCACCGGACAGGATCTATACGAGCAGTACTTC	TRBD1	NA	TRBV5-4	TRBJ2-7
CASSPPGGLNEKLFF	TGTGCCAGCAGTCCCCCAGGGGGCCTGAATGAAAAACTGTTTTTT	TRBD1	NA	TRBV28	TRBJ1-4
CASGSNRGQQETQYF	TGTGCCAGCGGATCGAACAGGGGTCAGCAAGAGACCCAGTACTTC	TRBD1	NA	TRBV7-6	TRBJ2-5
CASSIGQGGYNEQFF	TGTGCCAGTAGTATAGGGCAGGGGGGCTACAATGAGCAGTTCTTC	NA	NA	TRBV19	TRBJ2-1
CASSLAGTSGVRGDTQYF	TGCGCCAGCAGCTTGGCCGGGACTAGCGGAGTTAGGGGGGATACGCAGTATTTT	TRBD2	NA	TRBV5-1	TRBJ2-3
CASSFRDRNTGELFF	TGTGCCAGCAGTTTCCGGGACAGGAACACCGGGGAGCTGTTTTTT	TRBD1	NA	TRBV28	TRBJ2-2
CASSQDPRSYEQYF	TGCGCCAGCAGCCAAGATCCCCGCTCCTACGAGCAGTACTTC	NA	NA	TRBV4-3	TRBJ2-7
CASSPPGTTKETQYF	TGCGCCAGCAGCCCGCCCGGGACTACCAAAGAGACCCAGTACTTC	TRBD2	NA	TRBV5-1	TRBJ2-5
CASSLAKWAHSYNEQFF	TGCGCCAGCAGCTTGGCCAAGTGGGCCCACTCCTACAATGAGCAGTTCTTC	NA	NA	TRBV5-1	TRBJ2-1
CASSRRGQNEQFF	TGTGCCAGCAGCCGACGGGGTCAGAATGAGCAGTTCTTC	NA	NA	TRBV6-1	TRBJ2-1
CASSPELTEAFF	TGTGCCAGCAGTCCCGAGCTCACTGAAGCTTTCTTT	NA	NA	TRBV28	TRBJ1-1
CASSQELGIATSGRRNEQFF	TGCGCCAGCAGCCAAGAATTGGGTATCGCGACTAGCGGGAGGCGTAATGAGCAGTTCTTC	TRBD2	NA	TRBV4-3	TRBJ2-1
CASSYRLASYNEQFF	TGTGCCAGCAGCTATAGACTAGCGTCCTACAATGAGCAGTTCTTC	TRBD2	NA	TRBV5-4	TRBJ2-1